The subject of this entry is one TCR beta chain. The entry originates in a study of blood T cell repertoires in COVID-19. For the study at large: Specimens from acute and convalescent COVID-19 originated in the United States, Italy and Spain. Sources were T cells, B-cell-depleted T cells, or PBMCs; the material itself was cDNA or gDNA.

In germline, CDR1 is SGHNT, CDR2 YYREEE (reference sequence). With 0 bases clipped from V and 5 bases from J, the junction kept 5 bases outside the gene matches. The CDR3 has 16 residues. In the authors' workflow: From reference gene primer amplification, estimates of nucleated cell counts were derived. Using immunoSEQ multiplex PCR, the repertoire was profiled, and TCRdb retains in-frame clones only, with some absent. From that table come the V and J calls and clone size; the DNA was used to work out D and trimming. The table lists 300,000 to 400,000 clones, around nine tenths of them singletons, with about 3% in the top ten.

The TCR comes from a human donor in a cohort sampled during active COVID-19. Sequencing was performed on peripheral blood. The chain is built from TRBV5-4 and TRBJ2-3, with 11 bases aligning to TRBD2. CDR3 loop: CASSLAGTSGLDTQYF. The CDR3 nucleotides are TGTGCCAGCAGCTTGGCCGGGACTAGCGGACTAGATACGCAGTATTTT.